A selection of T cell receptor beta chains follows, all from one sample in a study of memory CD4+ T cells and cytomegalovirus serostatus. Profiling relied on immunoSEQ multiplex PCR, and the TCRdb table lists in-frame clones only, not all of them. Among 70,000 to 90,000 clones listed, 75% to 85% were seen once. The specimen was memory CD4+ T cells from blood. Every receptor here comes from an adult in good health and CMV-seropositive. The CDR3 runs from the conserved cysteine through the conserved F or W. A D gene is named only where the DNA matches it firmly. Size tells how often a clone was seen (once, few, many) or the class of an expanded clone, and some rows leave it out.

v_gene: TRBV7-7
d_gene: TRBD1
j_gene: TRBJ2-2
abundance: .
CDR3nt: TGTGCCAGCAGCCTTAGCGCCGGGACAGGGGGGATCACCGGGGAGCTGTTTTTT
CDR3aa: CASSLSAGTGGITGELFF

v_gene: TRBV5-1
d_gene: TRBD1
j_gene: TRBJ2-5
abundance: few
CDR3nt: TGCGCCAGCAGCGGAACAGGGGGCGGGGTGGAGACCCAGTACTTC
CDR3aa: CASSGTGGGVETQYF

v_gene: TRBV6-5
d_gene: .
j_gene: TRBJ1-5
abundance: .
CDR3nt: TGTGCCAGCAGTTACTCAAATAATCAGCCCCAGCATTTT
CDR3aa: CASSYSNNQPQHF

v_gene: TRBV5-1
d_gene: TRBD2
j_gene: TRBJ2-5
abundance: few
CDR3nt: TGCGCCAGCAGCCTCCACTTTCGGCCTAGCGGGGGGCCACAAGAGACCCAGTACTTC
CDR3aa: CASSLHFRPSGGPQETQYF

v_gene: TRBV5-4
d_gene: .
j_gene: TRBJ1-2
abundance: .
CDR3nt: TGTGCCAGCAACCGATGGGGGGGATGGGGCTACACCTTC
CDR3aa: CASNRWGGWGYTF

v_gene: TRBV20-1
d_gene: .
j_gene: TRBJ2-3
abundance: once
CDR3nt: TGCAGTGCGGCTTTAGCAGATACGCAGTATTTT
CDR3aa: CSAALADTQYF

v_gene: TRBV18
d_gene: TRBD2
j_gene: TRBJ2-3
abundance: .
CDR3nt: TGTGCCAGCTCACCAACTAGCGGGGGATCACAGGGAGCAGATACGCAGTATTTT
CDR3aa: CASSPTSGGSQGADTQYF

v_gene: TRBV9
d_gene: .
j_gene: TRBJ1-5
abundance: .
CDR3nt: TGTGCCAGCAGCGGCGGGCTTAGGGAGCCCCAGCATTTT
CDR3aa: CASSGGLREPQHF

v_gene: TRBV30
d_gene: .
j_gene: TRBJ2-7
abundance: .
CDR3nt: TGTGCCTGGAGTGAGCCGGGACTCGCTACCTACGAGCAGTACTTC
CDR3aa: CAWSEPGLATYEQYF

v_gene: TRBV7-9
d_gene: .
j_gene: TRBJ2-5
abundance: .
CDR3nt: TGTGCCAGCAGTTCAAGTACCGGGACCTTCATGAGGGAGACCCAGTACTTC
CDR3aa: CASSSSTGTFMRETQYF